One sample yielded the 6 T cell receptor beta chains listed below, sequenced in a study of cytotoxic CD8 clonotypes in ibrutinib-treated CLL. Repertoires were generated with immunoSEQ multiplex PCR, while TCRdb's copy carries only in-frame clones and drops some. The data show about 63,000 clones, over 60% seen once. Source: PBMCs, taken after 12 months of ibrutinib treatment. Every receptor here comes from a human donor with chronic lymphocytic leukemia.

The V and J genes are TRBV7-2 and TRBJ2-6; D is possibly TRBD1 (7 bases). CDR1 and CDR2 (germline): SGHTA, FQGNSA. Trimming removed 4 bases from V and 3 bases from J, with 16 bases in between. This CDR3 region has 17 residues. CDR3 DNA sequence: TGTGCCAGCAGCTCCCAGGGGGGCATAAGTGGGGCCAACGTCCTGACTTTC. Its translation: CASSSQGGISGANVLTF.

The V gene is TRBV7-9, the J gene TRBJ1-5, with a possible D match to TRBD1 (5 bases). Per germline, CDR1 SEHNR and CDR2 FQNEAQ (reference sequence). Trimming removed 5 bases at V and 3 bases at J, with 17 bases between. This CDR3 comprises 16 residues. The CDR3 DNA reads TGTGCCAGCAGCGGGGGGTCGGCGGTGTTCAATCAGCCCCAGCATTTT. Encoded protein: CASSGGSAVFNQPQHF.

This clone has more than one count but fewer than ten. The chain uses TRBV27 and TRBJ2-2; D ambiguous. The CDR3 runs to 16 residues. V dropped 6 bases and J dropped 0 bases, with 14 bases sitting between them. CDR1 is MNHEY and CDR2 is SMNVEV in the germline V gene (reference sequence). Here the CDR3 reads CASRQSGRTNTGELFF. The CDR3 DNA sequence: TGTGCCAGCAGGCAGTCCGGACGGACGAACACCGGGGAGCTGTTTTTT.

V usage is TRBV19 and J usage is TRBJ2-1; D may be TRBD1 or TRBD2 (5 bases each). Trimming took 6 bases from V and 9 from J, leaving 15 bases between them. The CDR3 loop spans 13 amino acids. CDR1 and CDR2 from the germline V gene are LNHDA and SQIVND (reference sequence). The CDR3 DNA follows: TGTGCCAGTAGAAGGGGACCGCGCGGTGAGCAGTTCTTC. This encodes CASRRGPRGEQFF.

The gene calls are TRBV7-9 and TRBJ2-2; TRBD2 aligns across 8 bases. The CDR3 runs 17 residues. Germline trimming cut 5 bases from V and 3 bases from J; bases unmatched to any gene: 11. The V gene's germline CDR1 is SEHNR and CDR2 FQNEAQ (reference sequence). As DNA, the CDR3 is TGTGCCAGCAGCCCTCCGGGGGGGGCGCGGGACACCGGGGAGCTGTTTTTT. Protein product: CASSPPGGARDTGELFF.

This clone appeared a single time. The chain is built from TRBV28 and TRBJ1-4; D gene uncertain. Trimming removed 9 bases from V and 0 bases from J, with 8 bases in between. The CDR3 consists of 13 residues. The germline V gene encodes CDR1 MDHEN and CDR2 SYDVKM. The CDR3 region has the DNA TGTGCCAGTACCACCCCAACTAATGAAAAACTGTTTTTT. Translating it yields CASTTPTNEKLFF.